Sequencing of this T cell receptor (beta chain) was carried out in a study of blood T cell repertoires in COVID-19. Turning to the study itself: The origin of the acute and convalescent COVID-19 samples was the United States, Italy and Spain. T cells, B-cell-depleted T cells, or PBMCs supplied cDNA or gDNA.

Original methodology: Reference gene primer amplification gave estimated nucleated cell counts. TCRdb's copy holds only in-frame clones and misses some; the assay was immunoSEQ multiplex PCR. D and trimming were read from the DNA, whereas the V and J calls and clone size are those reported in that table. The table lists 200,000 to 250,000 clones, about four fifths of them singletons. With 4 bases removed from V and 2 bases from J, the gap between germline ends came to 15 bases. The CDR3 runs to 15 residues. Germline CDR1 is SGHRS and CDR2 is YFSETQ. Patients of the Seattle cohort, enrolled during active infection, were followed longitudinally.

This receptor was identified in a woman of 80 years or more with COVID-19, enrolled during active disease. The V call is TRBV5-1, the J call TRBJ1-1; D not certain. Sequencing was done on a sample of peripheral blood. This chain's CDR3 is CASSVLQDFNTEAFF. The CDR3 nucleotides read TGCGCCAGCAGCGTCCTGCAGGACTTCAACACTGAAGCTTTCTTT. Full variable domain (rest looked up from reference TRBV5-1 and TRBJ1-1): KAGVTQTPRYLIKTRGQQVTLSCSPISGHRSVSWYQQTPGQGLQFLFEYFSETQRNKGNFPGRFSGRQFSNSRSEMNVSTLELGDSALYLCASSVLQDFNTEAFFGQGTRLTVV.